These T cell receptor beta chains were read from a single sample in a study of T cells in Graves' hyperthyroidism and ophthalmopathy. In TCRdb, the multiplex PCR reads were re-called with MiXCR into one record per CDR3 protein. The sample holds around 500,000 distinct CDR3 sequences; around 14% are singletons and the top ten take less than 20%. Sequencing was performed on blood. These receptors were taken from a woman aged 18-30 years with Graves' hyperthyroidism. Both conserved end residues are part of each CDR3. The D gene is left open where the match is weak. Size is stated for part of the rows, as once, few or many counts, or as a class when the clone is expanded.

d_gene	v_gene	j_gene	abundance	CDR3nt	CDR3aa
TRBD1	TRBV19	TRBJ1-5	few	TGTGCCAGTACCTTACCGGGACAGGGCAGGCAGCCCCAGCATTTT	CASTLPGQGRQPQHF
NA	TRBV2	TRBJ2-2	NA	TGTGCCAGCAGTGAATTTGAGTTTTCGATCACCGGGGAGCTGTTTTTT	CASSEFEFSITGELFF
TRBD1	TRBV19	TRBJ1-1	many	TGTGCCAGTAGTATTCGGGGACAGGGGGCCATCACTGAAGCTTTCTTT	CASSIRGQGAITEAFF
NA	TRBV20-1	TRBJ2-5	NA	TGCAGTGCTCTGGACGCAAGGGTGGGAGAGACCCAGTACTTC	CSALDARVGETQYF
NA	TRBV10-3	TRBJ2-4	NA	TGTGCCATCAGTCGAGACTGGGACTCTCAAAACATTCAGTACTTC	CAISRDWDSQNIQYF
TRBD2	TRBV27	TRBJ2-1	few	TGTGCCAGCAGTTTCGGTGGGGGGGGACTAGCGATCCATGAGCAGTTCTTC	CASSFGGGGLAIHEQFF
NA	TRBV11-3	TRBJ2-1	many	TGTGCCAGCAGCTTAGAAGGGGGTAGCGGGCTAAGCTCCTACAATGAGCAGTTCTTC	CASSLEGGSGLSSYNEQFF
TRBD1	TRBV20-1	TRBJ2-4	NA	TGCAGTGCTAGAGATAATGACACAGGGGAGTACTTC	CSARDNDTGEYF
NA	TRBV19	TRBJ1-2	few	TGTGCCAGTAGTATTGGTGAGGGGGTCTATGGCTACACCTTC	CASSIGEGVYGYTF
TRBD2	TRBV10-2	TRBJ2-7	many	TGCGCCAGCAGTGCACGACTAGCGGGAGGCCAAAGGGAGCAGTACTTC	CASSARLAGGQREQYF
NA	TRBV20-1	TRBJ1-1	few	TGCAGTGCTAGGGTCTCGGGGCTTGAAGCTTTCTTT	CSARVSGLEAFF
TRBD2	TRBV10-3	TRBJ2-1	NA	TGTGCCATACGGACTAGCGGGACCTCCTACAATGAGCAGTTCTTC	CAIRTSGTSYNEQFF
NA	TRBV27	TRBJ2-5	many	TGTGCCAGCCCCAATCGGGGAGGTGAAGAGACCCAGTACTTC	CASPNRGGEETQYF
NA	TRBV28	TRBJ1-5	many	TGTGCCAGCAGTCCCCCGCGGGGTGGCAATCAGCCCCAGCATTTT	CASSPPRGGNQPQHF
TRBD2	TRBV12-3/TRBV12-4	TRBJ2-1	NA	TGTGCCAGCAGGGCCGGGACTAGCGAACCTAGCTCCTACAATGAGCAGTTCTTC	CASRAGTSEPSSYNEQFF
NA	TRBV2	TRBJ1-6	many	TGTGCCAGCAGCGAACAGCCGGGGGGTTTGCGATCACCCCTCCACTTT	CASSEQPGGLRSPLHF
NA	TRBV29-1	TRBJ1-1	many	TGCAGCGTTGAAAGAGGGCCCCTTTCTCAAGCTTTCTTT	CSVERGPLSQAFF
NA	TRBV27	TRBJ1-2	many	TGTGCCAGCAGCATGTCTGGGATCTATGGCTACACCTTC	CASSMSGIYGYTF
TRBD1	TRBV3-1	TRBJ1-1	many	TGTGCCAGCAGCCGACAGGGAGTCAGTGAAGCTTTCTTT	CASSRQGVSEAFF
NA	TRBV6-1	TRBJ2-3	many	TGTGCCAGCAAGCACATATTCGACATAGATACGCAGTATTTT	CASKHIFDIDTQYF
NA	TRBV30	TRBJ2-7	NA	TGTGCCTGGAGTGTAAGGCTTCGGACAAGCTACGAGCAGTACTTC	CAWSVRLRTSYEQYF
NA	TRBV29-1	TRBJ1-2	many	TGCAGCGTACCCAGAGGGGGTTATGGCTACACCTTC	CSVPRGGYGYTF
NA	TRBV12-3/TRBV12-4	TRBJ1-1	many	TGTGCCAGCAGCCGGGGGACGGAAACTGAAGCTTTCTTT	CASSRGTETEAFF
TRBD1	TRBV27	TRBJ1-4	many	TGTGCCAGCAGTTTGACAGGGGGTGAAAAACTGTTTTTT	CASSLTGGEKLFF
NA	TRBV3-1	TRBJ1-2	many	TGTGCCAGCAGCCACACCTACCGGGAGGGTACGGCCTTC	CASSHTYREGTAF
NA	TRBV2	TRBJ2-1	many	TGTGCCAGCAGGACTAGGGATGAGCAGTTCTTC	CASRTRDEQFF
NA	TRBV6-6	TRBJ1-1	NA	TGTGCCAGCAGTTACTCGGGGGCGAACACTGAAGCTTTCTTT	CASSYSGANTEAFF
NA	TRBV15	TRBJ2-1	many	TGTGCCACCAGCAGAGATCTCGTTTTTACCGACGCCTACAATGAGCAGTTCTTC	CATSRDLVFTDAYNEQFF
TRBD2	TRBV10-3	TRBJ2-3	many	TGTGCCACTCTGACTAGCGGGAGGAGCACAGATACGCAGTATTTT	CATLTSGRSTDTQYF
NA	TRBV27	TRBJ1-2	few	TGTGCCAGCGCCGGGGGACCCTATGGCTACACCTTC	CASAGGPYGYTF
NA	TRBV2	TRBJ2-2	many	TGTGCCAGCAGTGAAGGGACGTCAACCGGGGAGCTGTTTTTT	CASSEGTSTGELFF
TRBD1	TRBV10-1	TRBJ2-7	many	TGCGCCAGCAGCGGGACAGATACCTACGAGCAGTACTTC	CASSGTDTYEQYF
NA	TRBV10-3	TRBJ1-3	many	TGTGCCATCGGCCCCAGTCCCTCTGGAAACACCATATATTTT	CAIGPSPSGNTIYF
NA	TRBV20-1	TRBJ1-1	many	TGCAGTGCTAGACCCTCTCGGGGGGCCAGCACTGAAGCTTTCTTT	CSARPSRGASTEAFF
NA	TRBV27	TRBJ1-1	many	TGTGCCAGCAAGGGGATAGGTACTGAAGCTTTCTTT	CASKGIGTEAFF
NA	TRBV27	TRBJ1-3	many	TGTGCCAGCAGTTCCTTGGGACACGGAAACACCATATATTTT	CASSSLGHGNTIYF
NA	TRBV20-1	TRBJ2-3	NA	TGCAGTGCTGGGCCGGCGGCAGATACGCAGTATTTT	CSAGPAADTQYF
TRBD1	TRBV19	TRBJ1-1	few	TGTGCCAGTAGCTTGGGGACAGGGGTCTTCACTGAAGCTTTCTTT	CASSLGTGVFTEAFF
TRBD2	TRBV9	TRBJ2-1	once	TGTGCCAGCAGCGTAGATGAGGCTAGCGGGAGAATCTTCTACAATGAGCAGTTCTTC	CASSVDEASGRIFYNEQFF
TRBD1	TRBV6-1	TRBJ1-5	NA	TGTGCCAGCAGGCTACAGGGGAGCGGTCAGCCCCAGCATTTT	CASRLQGSGQPQHF
NA	TRBV11-3	TRBJ2-2	NA	TGTGCCAGCAGCAAAAACAGGGACACCGGGGAGCTGTTTTTT	CASSKNRDTGELFF
NA	TRBV11-2	TRBJ2-2	many	TGTGCCAGCAGCTTAGGGGCTAGTTTTGGAACCGGGGAGCTGTTTTTT	CASSLGASFGTGELFF
TRBD2	TRBV2	TRBJ2-7	NA	TGTGCCAGCAGTGGACTAGCGGGAGTGGGCGAGCAGTACTTC	CASSGLAGVGEQYF
TRBD1	TRBV29-1	TRBJ2-5	NA	TGCAGCGTCGCCCCTTTACAGGGGATGGAGACCCAGTGCTTC	CSVAPLQGMETQCF